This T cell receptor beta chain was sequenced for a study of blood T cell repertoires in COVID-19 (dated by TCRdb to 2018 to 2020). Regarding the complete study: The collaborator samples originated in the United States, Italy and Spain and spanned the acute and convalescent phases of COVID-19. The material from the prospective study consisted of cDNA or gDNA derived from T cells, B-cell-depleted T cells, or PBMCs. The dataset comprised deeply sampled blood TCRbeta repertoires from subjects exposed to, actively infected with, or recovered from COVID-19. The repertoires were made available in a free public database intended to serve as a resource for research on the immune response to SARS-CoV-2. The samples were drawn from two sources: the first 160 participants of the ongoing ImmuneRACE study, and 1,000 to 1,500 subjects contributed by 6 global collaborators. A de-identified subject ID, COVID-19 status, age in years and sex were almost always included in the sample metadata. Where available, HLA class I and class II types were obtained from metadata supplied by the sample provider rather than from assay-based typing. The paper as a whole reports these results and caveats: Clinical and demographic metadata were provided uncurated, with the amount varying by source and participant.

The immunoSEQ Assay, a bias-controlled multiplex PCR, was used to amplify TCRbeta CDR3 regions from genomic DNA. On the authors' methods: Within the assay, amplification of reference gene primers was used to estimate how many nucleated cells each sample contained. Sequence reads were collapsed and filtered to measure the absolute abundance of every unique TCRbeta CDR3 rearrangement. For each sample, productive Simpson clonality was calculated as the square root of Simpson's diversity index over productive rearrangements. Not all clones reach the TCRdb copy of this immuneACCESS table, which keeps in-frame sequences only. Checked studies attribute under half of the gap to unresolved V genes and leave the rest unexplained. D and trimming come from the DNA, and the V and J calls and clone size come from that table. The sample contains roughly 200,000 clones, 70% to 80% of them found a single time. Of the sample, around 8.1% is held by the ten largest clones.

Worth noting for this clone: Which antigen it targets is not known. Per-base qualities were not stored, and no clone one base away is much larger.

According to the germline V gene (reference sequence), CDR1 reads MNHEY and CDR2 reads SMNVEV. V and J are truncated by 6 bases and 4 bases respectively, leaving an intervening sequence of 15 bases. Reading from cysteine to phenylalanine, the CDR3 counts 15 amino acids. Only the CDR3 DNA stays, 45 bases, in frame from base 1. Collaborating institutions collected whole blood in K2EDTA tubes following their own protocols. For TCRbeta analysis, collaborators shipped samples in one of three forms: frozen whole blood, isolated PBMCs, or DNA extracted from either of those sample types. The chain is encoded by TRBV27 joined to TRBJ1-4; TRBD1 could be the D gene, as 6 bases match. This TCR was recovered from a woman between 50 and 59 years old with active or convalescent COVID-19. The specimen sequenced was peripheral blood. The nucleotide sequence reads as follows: TGTGCCAGCAGCTCCCGCGGGGGCCTTAATGAAAAACTGTTTTTT. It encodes CASSSRGGLNEKLFF.